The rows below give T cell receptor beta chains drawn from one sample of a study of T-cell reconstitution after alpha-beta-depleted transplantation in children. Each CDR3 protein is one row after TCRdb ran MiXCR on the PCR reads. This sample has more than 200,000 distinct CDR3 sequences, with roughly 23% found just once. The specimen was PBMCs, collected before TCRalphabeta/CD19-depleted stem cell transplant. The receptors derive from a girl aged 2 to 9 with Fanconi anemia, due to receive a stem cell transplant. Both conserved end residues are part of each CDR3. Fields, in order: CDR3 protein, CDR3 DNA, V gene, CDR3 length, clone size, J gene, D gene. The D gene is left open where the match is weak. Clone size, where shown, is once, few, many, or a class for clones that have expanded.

CASSSGVSSSYEQYF | TGCGCCAGCAGCTCTGGGGTTTCAAGCTCCTACGAGCAGTACTTC | TRBV5-1 | 15 | once | TRBJ2-7 | NA
CASRTTTSGSYEQYF | TGTGCCAGCAGAACAACAACTAGCGGCAGCTACGAGCAGTACTTC | TRBV12-3/TRBV12-4 | 15 | NA | TRBJ2-7 | TRBD2
CSARVLDRGAFF | TGCAGTGCTAGAGTTTTAGACAGGGGAGCTTTCTTT | TRBV20-1 | 12 | many | TRBJ1-1 | TRBD1
CASSLVLGLGSDTQYF | TGTGCCAGCAGTTTAGTCCTGGGACTAGGATCAGATACGCAGTATTTT | TRBV28 | 16 | many | TRBJ2-3 | TRBD2
CAISELTVVNTGELFF | TGTGCCATCAGTGAATTAACCGTCGTGAACACCGGGGAGCTGTTTTTT | TRBV10-3 | 16 | many | TRBJ2-2 | NA
CSARGFSSTDTQYF | TGCAGTGCTAGAGGGTTTTCTAGCACAGATACGCAGTATTTT | TRBV20-1 | 14 | NA | TRBJ2-3 | NA
CASSQERAYPDTQYF | TGCGCCAGCAGCCAAGAGAGGGCTTACCCAGATACGCAGTATTTT | TRBV4-1 | 15 | many | TRBJ2-3 | NA
CASSLVAGIYEQYF | TGTGCCAGCAGCTTAGTAGCGGGGATCTACGAGCAGTACTTC | TRBV7-2 | 14 | NA | TRBJ2-7 | TRBD2
CASSLSGRAHEQYF | TGTGCCAGCAGTTTAAGCGGGAGGGCGCACGAGCAGTACTTC | TRBV27 | 14 | many | TRBJ2-7 | TRBD2
CSTGQGNPRGGYTF | TGCAGCACGGGACAGGGGAATCCAAGAGGTGGCTACACCTTC | TRBV29-1 | 14 | NA | TRBJ1-2 | TRBD1
CASSLDIMNTEAFF | TGTGCCAGCAGTTTAGACATCATGAACACTGAAGCTTTCTTT | TRBV12-3/TRBV12-4 | 14 | many | TRBJ1-1 | NA
CSAVATPQPDTQYF | TGCAGTGCCGTCGCGACACCTCAACCAGATACGCAGTATTTT | TRBV20-1 | 14 | NA | TRBJ2-3 | NA
CASRATSGGAADTQYF | TGTGCCAGCAGAGCTACTAGCGGGGGGGCCGCAGATACGCAGTATTTT | TRBV6-1 | 16 | NA | TRBJ2-3 | TRBD2
CSARDQSSGPYEQYF | TGCAGTGCTAGAGATCAGTCTAGCGGACCCTACGAGCAGTACTTC | TRBV20-1 | 15 | NA | TRBJ2-7 | TRBD2
CASRLTSGVPDTQYF | TGTGCCAGCAGGCTGACTAGCGGGGTTCCAGATACGCAGTATTTT | TRBV12-3/TRBV12-4 | 15 | many | TRBJ2-3 | TRBD2
CSVEEGDGANVLTF | TGCAGCGTTGAAGAGGGGGACGGGGCCAACGTCCTGACTTTC | TRBV29-1 | 14 | many | TRBJ2-6 | NA
CASSLFRDQFNSPLHF | TGTGCCAGCAGTTTGTTCAGGGATCAGTTCAATTCACCCCTCCACTTT | TRBV28 | 16 | NA | TRBJ1-6 | NA
CASQVGPTGSSTDTQYF | TGTGCCAGCCAAGTGGGGCCGACAGGATCGAGCACAGATACGCAGTATTTT | TRBV9 | 17 | NA | TRBJ2-3 | NA
CASSQEQFYNEQFF | TGTGCCAGCAGCCAAGAGCAGTTCTACAATGAGCAGTTCTTC | TRBV3-1 | 14 | few | TRBJ2-1 | NA
CSVDTDQETQYF | TGCAGTGTGGACACAGACCAAGAGACCCAGTACTTC | TRBV20-1 | 12 | many | TRBJ2-5 | NA
CAIPGPGQGLYEQYF | TGTGCCATCCCTGGTCCGGGACAGGGGCTCTACGAGCAGTACTTC | TRBV24-1 | 15 | many | TRBJ2-7 | TRBD1
CSVARGFNTGELFF | TGCAGCGTTGCCAGGGGATTTAATACCGGGGAGCTGTTTTTT | TRBV29-1 | 14 | many | TRBJ2-2 | NA
CASSQDPSRAYNEQFF | TGTGCCAGCAGCCAAGATCCTTCGCGGGCCTACAATGAGCAGTTCTTC | TRBV3-1 | 16 | NA | TRBJ2-1 | NA
CASSLRGGDTQYF | TGTGCCAGCAGCCTACGAGGGGGTGATACGCAGTATTTT | TRBV6-4 | 13 | many | TRBJ2-3 | NA
CATSDQVNTGELFF | TGTGCCACCAGTGATCAGGTTAACACCGGGGAGCTGTTTTTT | TRBV24-1 | 14 | many | TRBJ2-2 | NA
CSVEAQTNTEAFF | TGCAGCGTTGAAGCACAGACGAACACTGAAGCTTTCTTT | TRBV29-1 | 13 | few | TRBJ1-1 | NA
CATSRLLTGELFF | TGTGCCACCAGCAGACTCCTCACCGGGGAGCTGTTTTTT | TRBV15 | 13 | few | TRBJ2-2 | NA
CASSSRMDGYTF | TGTGCCAGCAGCTCTCGTATGGATGGCTACACCTTC | TRBV7-2 | 12 | many | TRBJ1-2 | NA
CASSATGNTEAFF | TGTGCCAGCAGTGCGACGGGGAACACTGAAGCTTTCTTT | TRBV6-4 | 13 | many | TRBJ1-1 | NA
CSARGVGASGNTQYF | TGCAGTGCTAGAGGGGTCGGGGCTAGCGGGAATACGCAGTATTTT | TRBV20-1 | 15 | NA | TRBJ2-3 | TRBD2
CASSLARGPNEQFF | TGCGCCAGCAGCTTGGCTAGGGGGCCCAATGAGCAGTTCTTC | TRBV5-1 | 14 | many | TRBJ2-1 | TRBD1
CASSAAIPLQETQYF | TGCGCCAGCAGCGCCGCAATACCACTCCAAGAGACCCAGTACTTC | TRBV5-1 | 15 | NA | TRBJ2-5 | NA
CASSLTGREKLFF | TGTGCCAGCAGTTTGACAGGGAGGGAAAAACTGTTTTTT | TRBV12-3/TRBV12-4 | 13 | NA | TRBJ1-4 | TRBD1
CASSLAGLNRQETQYF | TGCGCCAGCAGCTTGGCCGGGCTTAACAGGCAAGAGACCCAGTACTTC | TRBV5-1 | 16 | NA | TRBJ2-5 | NA
CSAPYPGANVLTF | TGCAGTGCCCCCTACCCTGGGGCCAACGTCCTGACTTTC | TRBV20-1 | 13 | many | TRBJ2-6 | NA
CASSYPDRIEYEQYF | TGTGCCAGCAGTTACCCGGACAGAATAGAGTACGAGCAGTACTTC | TRBV6-2/TRBV6-3 | 15 | few | TRBJ2-7 | NA
CSATTGTTEAFF | TGCAGTGCTACCACAGGGACAACTGAAGCTTTCTTT | TRBV20-1 | 12 | many | TRBJ1-1 | NA
CASSSLQGTNTGELFF | TGTGCCAGCAGCTCTTTACAGGGTACGAACACCGGGGAGCTGTTTTTT | TRBV5-4 | 16 | NA | TRBJ2-2 | NA
CASSLAGPRSPDTQYF | TGCGCCAGCAGCTTGGCCGGGCCCCGCAGCCCAGATACGCAGTATTTT | TRBV5-1 | 16 | once | TRBJ2-3 | NA
CASRRTGAEQFF | TGTGCCAGTCGGAGGACGGGGGCGGAGCAGTTCTTC | TRBV25-1 | 12 | many | TRBJ2-1 | NA
CSARATPSGRFHEQYF | TGCAGTGCTAGAGCGACTCCTAGCGGGAGGTTCCACGAGCAGTACTTC | TRBV20-1 | 16 | NA | TRBJ2-7 | TRBD2
CASSLLYDRGNEQFF | TGTGCCAGCAGCTTACTCTACGACAGGGGCAATGAGCAGTTCTTC | TRBV7-2 | 15 | many | TRBJ2-1 | TRBD1
CSASPNSFRSVYNEQFF | TGCAGTGCTAGTCCAAACTCGTTCCGGTCCGTATACAATGAGCAGTTCTTC | TRBV20-1 | 17 | NA | TRBJ2-1 | NA
CASSPGQEYGYTF | TGTGCCAGCAGCCCGGGACAGGAGTATGGCTACACCTTC | TRBV28 | 13 | many | TRBJ1-2 | TRBD1
CASSSDLVSYNEQFF | TGTGCCAGCAGCTCAGACCTCGTCTCCTACAATGAGCAGTTCTTC | TRBV7-9 | 15 | many | TRBJ2-1 | NA